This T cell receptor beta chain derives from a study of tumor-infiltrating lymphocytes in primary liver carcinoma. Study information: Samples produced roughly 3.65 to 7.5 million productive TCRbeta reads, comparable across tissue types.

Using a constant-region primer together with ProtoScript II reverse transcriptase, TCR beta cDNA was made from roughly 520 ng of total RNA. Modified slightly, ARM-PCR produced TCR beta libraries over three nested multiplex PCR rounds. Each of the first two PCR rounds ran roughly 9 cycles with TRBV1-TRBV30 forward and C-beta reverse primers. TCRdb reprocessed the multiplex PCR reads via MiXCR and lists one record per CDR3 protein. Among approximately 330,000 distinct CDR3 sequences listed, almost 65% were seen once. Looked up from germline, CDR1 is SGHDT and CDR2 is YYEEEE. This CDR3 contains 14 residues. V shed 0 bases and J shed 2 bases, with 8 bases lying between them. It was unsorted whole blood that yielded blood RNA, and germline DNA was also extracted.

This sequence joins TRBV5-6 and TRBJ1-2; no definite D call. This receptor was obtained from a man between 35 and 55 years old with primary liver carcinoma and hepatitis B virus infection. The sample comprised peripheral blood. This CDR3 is CASSLGYPNYGYTF. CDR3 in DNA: TGTGCCAGCAGCTTGGGGTACCCCAACTATGGCTACACCTTC.